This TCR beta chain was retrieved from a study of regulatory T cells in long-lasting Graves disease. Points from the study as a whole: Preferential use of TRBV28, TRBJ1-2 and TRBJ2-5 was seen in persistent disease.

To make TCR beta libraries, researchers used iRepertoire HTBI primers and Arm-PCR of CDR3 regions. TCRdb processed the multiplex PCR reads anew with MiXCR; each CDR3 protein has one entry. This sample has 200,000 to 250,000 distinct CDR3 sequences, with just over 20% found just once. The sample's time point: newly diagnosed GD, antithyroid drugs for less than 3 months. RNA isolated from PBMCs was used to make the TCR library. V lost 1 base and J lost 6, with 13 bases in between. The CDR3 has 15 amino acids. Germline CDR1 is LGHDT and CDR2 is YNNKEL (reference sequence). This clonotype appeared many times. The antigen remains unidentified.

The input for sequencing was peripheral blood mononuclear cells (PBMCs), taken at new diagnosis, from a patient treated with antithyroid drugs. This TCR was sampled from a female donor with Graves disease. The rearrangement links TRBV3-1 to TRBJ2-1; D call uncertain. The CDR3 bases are TGTGCCAGCAGCCAAGCCGTTCGGGCGAGCAATGAGCAGTTCTTC. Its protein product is CASSQAVRASNEQFF.